This TCR beta chain was sequenced in a study of blood T cell repertoires in COVID-19 (TCRdb year 2020). As for the study more broadly: Samples from collaborators originated in the United States, Italy and Spain and spanned both the acute and convalescent phases of COVID-19. The dataset comprised deeply sampled blood TCRbeta repertoires from subjects exposed to, actively infected with, or recovered from COVID-19. A freely available public database, intended as a resource for researchers studying the immune response to SARS-CoV-2, is where the repertoires were released. Samples came from the ongoing ImmuneRACE study (first 160 participants) plus 1,254 subjects from 6 global collaborators. Where available, HLA class I and class II types were obtained from metadata supplied by the sample provider rather than from assay-based typing. Nearly every sample came with metadata listing a de-identified subject ID, COVID-19 status, age in years and sex. The prospective study material was composed of cDNA or gDNA derived from T cells, B-cell-depleted T cells, or PBMCs. The paper's findings and limits, for the study overall: How much clinical and demographic metadata was included differed by source and by participant, and the metadata was provided uncurated.

The immunoSEQ Assay, a bias-controlled multiplex PCR, was used to amplify TCRbeta CDR3 regions from genomic DNA. In the authors' own workflow: Nucleated cell counts per sample were estimated from amplification of reference gene primers within the assay. To quantify the absolute abundance of each unique TCRbeta CDR3 rearrangement, sequence reads were collapsed and filtered. Productive Simpson clonality was computed per sample as the square root of Simpson's diversity index over productive rearrangements. TCRdb's version of the immuneACCESS table is confined to in-frame rearrangements and falls short of the full clone set. An unresolved V gene accounts for under half of the shortfall where checked; the remainder is of unknown origin. D and trimming come from the DNA, and the V and J calls and clone size come from that table. The sample data list 150,000 or so clones, and more than 75% of these were observed just once. Approximately 9.1% of the sample lies in the top ten.

Whole blood was collected in K2EDTA tubes by collaborating institutions according to the institutions' own protocols. Collaborator samples were shipped for TCRbeta analysis as frozen whole blood, isolated PBMCs, or DNA extracted from either sample type. Notes on this clone: This clone's antigen is unknown. No base quality information exists; no much larger clone differs at one position.

The V end loses 4 bases and the J end loses 3 bases, and a stretch of 10 bases separates them. From its cysteine to its phenylalanine, the CDR3 spans 13 amino acids. Left in the record is the CDR3 DNA by itself, 39 bases read in frame from the first base. The germline V gene gives CDR1 as LGHNA and CDR2 as YSLEER. This chain joins TRBV4-3 to TRBJ2-7; TRBD2 could be the D gene, as 5 bases match. Specimen: peripheral blood. The TCR originated in a woman aged 70-85 years with acute or convalescent COVID-19. The CDR3 reads CASSRGLLYEQYF. In nucleotides, the sequence is TGCGCCAGCAGCCGAGGACTTCTCTACGAGCAGTACTTC.